Listed here are 8 T cell receptor beta chains from one sample, sequenced in a study of cytomegalovirus exposure and HLA in healthy donors. The PCR made use of 60 Vbeta and 13 Jbeta primers. Libraries were prepared by immunoSEQ multiplex PCR; TCRdb keeps only in-frame clonotypes and omits some of them. The sample consists of some 140,000 clones, around 80% of them appearing once. The sample taken for sequencing was PBMCs. The receptors here all came from a woman between 45 and 60 years old in good health and CMV-seropositive.

The chain couples TRBV28 to TRBJ1-5; D gene uncertain. CDR3 length: 16 residues. The ends were cut back, 1 base at V and 0 bases at J, with 10 bases in the middle. Germline V gene data show CDR1 as MDHEN and CDR2 as SYDVKM. CDR3 residues: CASSLFGGYSNQPQHF. In DNA form, the CDR3 reads TGTGCCAGCAGTTTATTCGGCGGTTATAGCAATCAGCCCCAGCATTTT.

The chain couples TRBV5-4 to TRBJ1-6; D perhaps matches TRBD1 (5 bases). Trimming removed 4 bases at V and 7 bases at J, with 15 bases between. CDR3 length: 15 residues. CDR1 and CDR2 (germline): SGHNT, YYREEE (reference sequence). The CDR3: CASSPSEGRNSPLHF. CDR3 sequence (DNA): TGTGCCAGCAGCCCGTCGGAGGGGAGAAATTCACCCCTCCACTTT.

V gene TRBV6-5 combines with J gene TRBJ1-2; a weak D match, TRBD1 (6 bases). CDR3 length: 14 amino acids. Germline V gene data show CDR1 as MNHEY and CDR2 as SVGAGI. V shed 11 bases and J shed 2 bases, with 18 bases lying between them. The CDR3, as DNA: TGTGCCGTACGAACAGGGACGTTAAACTATGGCTACACCTTC. Translation gives CAVRTGTLNYGYTF.

In its sample, this clone was seen a few times. The rearrangement links TRBV30 to TRBJ2-5; 8 bases line up with TRBD1. The CDR3 runs 13 residues. Germline CDR1 is GTSNPN and CDR2 is SVGIG (reference sequence). The V gene end was trimmed by 5 bases and the J gene end by 1 base; junction bases not matched to a gene: 3. The CDR3 is CAWLDRGQETQYF. The CDR3 region has the DNA TGTGCCTGGCTCGACAGGGGCCAAGAGACCCAGTACTTC.

The chain's CDR3 is CASSQGLAASYEQYF. CDR3 in DNA: TGTGCCAGCAGCCAGGGACTAGCGGCCTCCTACGAGCAGTACTTC. The J gene is TRBJ2-7, the V gene TRBV13; 11 bases map to TRBD2. Trimming took 5 bases from V and 0 from J; bases not matched to a gene: 3. Germline lookup yields CDR1 PRHDT and CDR2 FYEKMQ (reference sequence). The CDR3 contains 15 residues.

Points on this clone: Distinct nucleotide sequences in the sample also encode this CDR3. The rearrangement joins TRBV5-1 to TRBJ1-2, with 9 nucleotides matching TRBD1. CDR1 SGHRS and CDR2 YFSETQ come from the germline V gene. V shed 0 bases and J 3 bases; nucleotides not matched to a gene: 0. CDR3 length equals 14 residues. This CDR3 reads CASSLGTGDYGYTF. CDR3 nucleotide sequence: TGCGCCAGCAGCTTGGGGACAGGGGACTATGGCTACACCTTC.

V and J are TRBV13 and TRBJ2-5; perhaps TRBD2 as D (5 bases). CDR1 and CDR2 (germline): PRHDT, FYEKMQ (reference sequence). The ends were cut back, 1 base at V and 5 bases at J, with 11 bases in the middle. CDR3 length: 14 amino acids. CDR3 coding DNA: TGTGCCAGCAGCTTAGCACCAGGAGGCGAGACCCAGTACTTC. Protein sequence: CASSLAPGGETQYF.

V gene TRBV6-1 combines with J gene TRBJ2-7, with a weak D call TRBD2 (5 bases). The ends were cut back, 11 bases at V and 6 bases at J, with 17 bases in the middle. CDR3 length: 12 amino acids. Germline V lookup: CDR1 MNHNS, CDR2 SASEGT. CDR3 loop: CASGIGGVEQYF. The DNA for the CDR3 is TGTGCCTCCGGGATCGGTGGGGTCGAGCAGTACTTC.